This T cell receptor beta chain derives from a study of blood T cell repertoires in COVID-19. Measured with immunoSEQ multiplex PCR; TCRdb has only the in-frame clones, and not every one. Of tens of thousands of clones listed, around 82% are singletons. The clonotype was recovered from a man in his sixties with COVID-19, enrolled during active disease. The specimen was peripheral blood.

The CDR3 sequence is CASSITSGVTDTQYF. The CDR3 DNA reads as TGTGCCAGCAGCATAACTAGCGGGGTTACAGATACGCAGTATTTT. This chain connects TRBV11-2 to TRBJ2-3; the match to TRBD2 covers 10 bases. The CDR3 is 15 residues long. The junction had 5 bases not matched to a gene; V was cut back by 5 bases and J by 3 bases. The germline V gene has CDR1 SGHAT and CDR2 FQNNGV.